The clone carrying this T cell receptor (beta chain) appeared a few times. Its antigen is currently unknown. Germline V lookup: CDR1 DFQATT, CDR2 SNEGSKA (reference sequence). The V end lost 4 bases, the J end lost 2 bases, and 16 bases lay between the germline ends. The CDR3 is 15 residues long. This record comes from a study of T-cell reconstitution after alpha-beta-depleted transplantation in children. Findings and caveats of the study: Some patients' high day-60 TCRbeta diversity was traced to surviving recipient T cells and thymic progenitors. At one year after transplant, newly produced T cells mostly accounted for T-cell counts and diversity. In patients about two months after transplant, alpha-beta T cells reportedly arose from several hundred expanded graft clones.

A TCRbeta library incorporating unique molecular identifiers was prepared. TCRdb redid the calling of the PCR reads with MiXCR, one entry per CDR3 protein. The data show 500,000 to 750,000 distinct CDR3 sequences, around 27% seen once. The origin of this receptor is a boy less than two years old with Wiskott-Aldrich syndrome, due to receive a stem cell transplant. The rearrangement uses TRBV20-1 and TRBJ2-3, with D maybe TRBD2 (5 bases). This material consisted of PBMCs, taken before TCRalphabeta/CD19-depleted stem cell transplant. In DNA form, the CDR3 reads TGCAGTGCTATATTTTATCGGACTTTCACAGATACGCAGTATTTT. It encodes CSAIFYRTFTDTQYF.